The 22 T cell receptor beta chains presented below share a single source sample, sequenced in a study of cytomegalovirus exposure and HLA in healthy donors. Produced via immunoSEQ multiplex PCR; TCRdb's table is partial and in-frame only. The sample has about 150,000 clones; around 90% are singletons. The sample taken for sequencing was PBMCs. These receptors all stem from a man between 18 and 29 years old in good health and CMV-seropositive.

The DNA for the CDR3 is TGTGCCAGCAGTTTAAGAAGCTCGGGACTCCCCACCGGGGAGCTGTTTTTT. Protein: CASSLRSSGLPTGELFF. The chain carries TRBV28 and TRBJ2-2; the D gene is possibly TRBD2 (6 bases). Deletions cut 2 bases from V and 4 bases from J, with 17 bases between. CDR1 is MDHEN, CDR2 SYDVKM, per germline. CDR3 length: 17 amino acids.

This clone was counted once. The chain has TRBV6-1 and TRBJ1-5; a possible D gene is TRBD1 (5 bases). V was clipped by 2 bases and J by 0 bases, with 8 bases between them. CDR1 is MNHNS and CDR2 is SASEGT in the germline V gene. This CDR3 is built from 15 residues. This CDR3 is CASSELGVSNQPQHF. Written as DNA, the CDR3 is TGTGCCAGCAGTGAACTAGGGGTTAGCAATCAGCCCCAGCATTTT.

V gene TRBV18 combines with J gene TRBJ2-3, with TRBD2 matching 13 bases. CDR1 is KGHSH and CDR2 is LQKENI in the germline V gene. Trimming took 3 bases from V and 2 from J; bases not matched to a gene: 5. This CDR3 is built from 17 residues. CDR3 sequence (DNA): TGTGCCAGCTCACCGGGACTAGCGGGACTTACCACAGATACGCAGTATTTT. This encodes CASSPGLAGLTTDTQYF.

V gene TRBV30 combines with J gene TRBJ2-7, with TRBD1 as a possible D gene (6 bases). Germline V gene sequence: CDR1 GTSNPN, CDR2 SVGIG (reference sequence). The CDR3 extends over 13 amino acids. The V and J ends lost 3 bases and 1 base respectively, with 10 bases between them. CDR3 sequence reads: CAWSWDTSYEQYF. The CDR3 nucleotides are TGTGCCTGGAGCTGGGACACTTCCTACGAGCAGTACTTC.

V and J are TRBV7-9 and TRBJ2-1; TRBD1 matches 9 bases. This CDR3 region has 14 residues. Looked up from germline, CDR1 is SEHNR and CDR2 is FQNEAQ (reference sequence). Trimming cost V 5 bases and J 7 bases; bases outside gene matches: 6. The CDR3 nucleotides read TGTGCCAGCAGCCTCCGACAGGGGGAAAATGAGCAGTTCTTC. It codes for CASSLRQGENEQFF.

The chain's CDR3 is CASSLTLSPNYGYTF. As DNA, the CDR3 is TGCGCCAGCAGCTTGACCCTATCTCCTAACTATGGCTACACCTTC. V usage is TRBV5-1 and J usage is TRBJ1-2; D unresolved. The CDR3 totals 15 residues. Germline-derived CDR1 and CDR2 are SGHRS and YFSETQ. Trimming left V 1 base short and J 0 bases short, with 10 bases between.

The chain is built from TRBV18 and TRBJ2-7; 8 nucleotides match TRBD2. The V gene end was trimmed by 3 bases and the J gene end by 4 bases; junction bases not matched to a gene: 5. Germline V gene lookup returns CDR1 KGHSH and CDR2 LQKENI. The CDR3 covers 14 residues. The CDR3 region is CASSPSAGGYEQYF. The CDR3, as DNA: TGTGCCAGCTCACCCTCGGCGGGAGGTTACGAGCAGTACTTC.

The chain joins TRBV18 to TRBJ1-5; D is ambiguous. Trimming pared 6 bases from V and 0 bases from J, leaving 12 bases between. CDR1 and CDR2 from the germline V gene are KGHSH and LQKENI. CDR3 size: 15 residues. The CDR3 region is CASSWTPVSNQPQHF. The CDR3 nucleotides are TGTGCCAGCTCGTGGACTCCTGTTAGCAATCAGCCCCAGCATTTT.

The CDR3: CASSFLGVGGSLTDTQYF. CDR3 in DNA: TGTGCCAGCAGCTTCCTGGGTGTCGGGGGAAGTCTCACAGATACGCAGTATTTT. The V gene is TRBV5-4, the J gene TRBJ2-3; possible D gene TRBD2, 6 bases. The CDR3 spans 18 residues. CDR1 SGHNT and CDR2 YYREEE come from the germline V gene (reference sequence). Trimming removed 2 bases from V and 2 bases from J, with 21 bases in between.

J is TRBJ2-4 and V is TRBV11-3; the match to TRBD1 covers 9 bases. Germline V gene data show CDR1 as SGHNT and CDR2 as YENEEA. Unmatched junction bases numbered 6, after V lost 5 bases and J lost 7 bases. The CDR3 totals 14 residues. The CDR3 bases are TGTGCCAGCAGCCACCGGGACAGGGCGAACATTCAGTACTTC. This codes for CASSHRDRANIQYF.

The DNA of the CDR3 is TGTGCCAGCAGTCCTGGGACTATTCAGAAGACCCAGTACTTC. This encodes CASSPGTIQKTQYF. V usage is TRBV6-5 and J usage is TRBJ2-5, with 7 bases lining up with TRBD2. There are 14 residues in the CDR3. V lost 5 bases, J lost 6 bases, and 9 bases stayed unmatched. Per the germline V gene, CDR1 is MNHEY and CDR2 is SVGAGI.

The chain joins TRBV7-8 to TRBJ1-3; no clear D. There are 13 residues in the CDR3. Germline values: CDR1 SGHVS, CDR2 FQNEAQ. Between the trimmed V and J ends, which lost 5 bases and 4 bases, there was a span of 9 bases. The CDR3 sequence is CASSPPGGNTIYF. The CDR3 coding sequence is TGTGCCAGCAGCCCCCCAGGAGGAAACACCATATATTTT. Using reference TRBV7-8 and TRBJ1-3 for the parts outside the CDR3, the full variable domain is GAGVSQSPRYKVAKRGQDVALRCDPISGHVSLFWYQQALGQGPEFLTYFQNEAQLDKSGLPSDRFFAERPEGSVSTLKIQRTQQEDSAVYLCASSPPGGNTIYFGEGSWLTVV.

V gene TRBV9 combines with J gene TRBJ1-1; D is uncertain. The germline gives CDR1 SGDLS, CDR2 YYNGEE. V was pared by 2 bases and J by 1 base, with 6 bases between. The CDR3 runs 13 residues. This CDR3 reads CASSVDWNTEAFF. DNA of the CDR3: TGTGCCAGCAGCGTGGACTGGAACACTGAAGCTTTCTTT.

The V call is TRBV2, the J call TRBJ1-1; D gene unclear. This CDR3 has 17 residues. V lost 0 bases and J lost 1, with 15 bases in between. Germline lookup yields CDR1 SNHLY and CDR2 FYNNEI. The CDR3 is CASSEAPIGSRNTEAFF. As DNA, the CDR3 is TGTGCCAGCAGTGAAGCGCCCATCGGGAGCCGGAACACTGAAGCTTTCTTT.

The V and J genes are TRBV15 and TRBJ1-6, with D possibly TRBD1 on 6 matching bases. V was cut by 2 bases and J by 7 bases, with 9 bases left in between. CDR1 and CDR2 from the germline V gene are LNHNV and YYDKDF (reference sequence). The CDR3 is 14 amino acids. In nucleotides, the CDR3 is TGTGCCACCAGCAGATATACAGGGAATTCACCCCTCCACTTT. Its protein product is CATSRYTGNSPLHF.

This clone was picked up one time. CDR3 region: CASRLTETYEQYF. As DNA, the CDR3 is TGTGCCAGCAGACTGACAGAAACCTACGAGCAGTACTTC. This chain uses TRBV27 with TRBJ2-7; maybe TRBD1 (5 bases). This CDR3 is 13 amino acids long. In germline, CDR1 is MNHEY, CDR2 SMNVEV (reference sequence). Between the trimmed V and J ends, which lost 6 bases and 2 bases, there was a span of 11 bases.

V and J are TRBV19 and TRBJ2-2; 9 bases map to TRBD2. CDR3 length: 14 amino acids. CDR1 and CDR2 from the germline V gene are LNHDA and SQIVND (reference sequence). J lost 1 base, V lost 9 bases, and 3 bases had no gene match. CDR3 protein: CASNSGGNTGELFF. CDR3 bases: TGTGCCAGCAATAGCGGGGGGAACACCGGGGAGCTGTTTTTT.

The chain joins TRBV6-5 to TRBJ2-7, with unresolved D. V lost 4 bases to trimming and J lost 4 bases, with 11 bases between them. The CDR3 consists of 13 residues. Germline CDR1 and CDR2: MNHEY and SVGAGI. In DNA, the CDR3 is TGTGCCAGCAGTTCACCCGCGCGGTACGAGCAGTACTTC. Its translation: CASSSPARYEQYF.

V is TRBV5-4 and J is TRBJ1-1, with a weak D call TRBD1 (6 bases). There are 13 residues in the CDR3. V lost 5 bases and J 8 bases, leaving 16 bases between the germline ends. Germline CDR1 is SGHNT and CDR2 is YYREEE (reference sequence). The CDR3 nucleotides read TGTGCCAGCAGTCTGGCGGGGGCCTGGGAAGCTTTCTTT. Encoded protein: CASSLAGAWEAFF.

The chain recombines TRBV30 with TRBJ1-5, with D tentatively TRBD1 (6 bases). Trimming stripped 2 bases from V and 6 bases from J, with 20 bases between. The germline V gene has CDR1 GTSNPN and CDR2 SVGIG (reference sequence). CDR3 length: 16 amino acids. In nucleotides, the CDR3 is TGTGCCTGGAGTCAACAGGGATGGGCGCAGGGTCAGCCCCAGCATTTT. Translated, it gives CAWSQQGWAQGQPQHF.

The chain carries TRBV7-8 and TRBJ2-4; D unclear. The CDR3 has 17 amino acids. The V gene lost 5 bases and the J gene lost 0 bases, with 17 bases spanning the gap. Germline V gene lookup returns CDR1 SGHVS and CDR2 FQNEAQ. This chain's CDR3 is CASSPHRPGLAKNIQYF. Here the CDR3 DNA reads TGTGCCAGCAGCCCACATCGCCCGGGTCTAGCCAAAAACATTCAGTACTTC.

The chain couples TRBV6-1 to TRBJ2-7, with 11 positions matching TRBD2. The CDR3 loop spans 15 amino acids. With V trimmed by 6 bases and J by 1 base, 5 bases remained unmatched. The V gene's germline CDR1 is MNHNS and CDR2 SASEGT. The CDR3 is CASSVLAGGSYEQYF. In DNA, the CDR3 is TGTGCCAGCAGCGTTCTAGCGGGGGGTTCCTACGAGCAGTACTTC.